This entry lists 4 T cell receptor beta chains sequenced from one sample in a study of blood T cells in healthy people across ages. Combining a sample-barcoded 5' primer with a J-beta primer mix, a second PCR ran for 7 to 11 cycles. TCRdb called the 5' RACE reads again in MiXCR, with one record for every CDR3 protein. The table has roughly 1,800,000 distinct CDR3 sequences, 40% to 55% seen once. Sample: blood. These receptors were collected from a woman aged 40-49 years in good health.

The rearrangement uses TRBV29-1 and TRBJ1-2; D call uncertain. V lost 0 bases and J 4 bases, leaving 12 bases between the germline ends. The CDR3 totals 14 residues. CDR1 and CDR2 from the germline V gene are SQVTM and ANQGSEA. The CDR3 here is CSVEDTSGSYGYTF. The CDR3 DNA reads as TGCAGCGTTGAAGACACGTCGGGAAGCTATGGCTACACCTTC.

This clonotype has a handful of counts. The chain carries TRBV28 and TRBJ2-3; D not certain. Germline CDR1 and CDR2: MDHEN and SYDVKM. Trimming removed 2 bases from V and 0 bases from J, with 12 bases in between. CDR3 length: 16 residues. The CDR3 sequence: CASSLRRRTSTDTQYF. DNA for the CDR3: TGTGCCAGCAGTTTAAGGCGCCGAACTAGCACAGATACGCAGTATTTT.

The gene calls are TRBV4-2 and TRBJ1-2, with D possibly being TRBD1 (6 bases). This CDR3 is 13 amino acids long. V shed 4 bases and J shed 8 bases, with 14 bases lying between them. Per the germline V gene, CDR1 is LGHNA and CDR2 is YNFKEQ. The DNA for the CDR3 is TGTGCCAGCAGCCCGCTGGGGGGGCAGGGCTACACCTTC. Translated: CASSPLGGQGYTF.

The chain links TRBV13 to TRBJ1-2; D possibly corresponds to TRBD1 (6 bases). The V end lost 2 bases, the J end lost 0 bases, and 22 bases lay between the germline ends. From germline, CDR1 is PRHDT and CDR2 FYEKMQ (reference sequence). There are 19 residues in the CDR3. CDR3 in DNA: TGTGCCAGCAGCTTACAGCAACTCCAGGGGATGGGAGCTAACTATGGCTACACCTTC. This codes for CASSLQQLQGMGANYGYTF.